This T cell receptor (beta chain) appears in the sequencing data of a study of CD8+ T cells in alopecia areata. Treatment meaning: oral pan-JAK inhibitor, 5-10 mg twice daily. PBMCs provided sorted CD4+ and CD8+ T cells. Trimming took 0 bases from V and 7 from J, leaving 6 bases between them. The CDR3 runs 12 residues. CDR1 and CDR2 (germline): MNHNY, SVGAGI (reference sequence). Extracted RNA was reverse transcribed, and the resulting cDNA served as sequencing template. Here immunoSEQ multiplex PCR was the method, and the copy in TCRdb shows in-frame clones only, minus some. The data show roughly 210,000 clones, with roughly two fifths seen just once and 2.6% held by the top ten.

The clonotype originates from a human donor with alopecia areata. The chain employs TRBV6-6 and TRBJ2-5; D unresolved. The sample consisted of CD4+ T cells sorted from blood, taken at approximately week 36, from a patient treated with tofacitinib. The chain's CDR3 is CASSYSEATQYF. CDR3 DNA: TGTGCCAGCAGTTACTCAGAGGCGACCCAGTACTTC.